The T cell receptor (beta chain) described here comes from a study of beta chain features in type 1 diabetes. Trimming took 4 bases from V and 5 from J, leaving 12 bases between them. Germline CDR1 is SGHRS and CDR2 is YFSETQ. The CDR3 length is 13 residues. This clone has more than one count but fewer than ten. Its antigen is not known. Findings and limits, study-wide: Possibly, sequencing cDNA over-represented cells that had high TCR expression levels. People with Type 1 diabetes carried modestly yet significantly shorter TCRB CDR3s in all four CD4+ subsets.

The isolated RNA, all of it, was reverse transcribed, so expressed TCRB transcripts were what got sequenced. The data were produced by immunoSEQ multiplex PCR, yet TCRdb's version contains in-frame clones alone and is incomplete. This table holds under 55,000 clones, roughly 39% found once. The specimen sequenced was Tregs from blood. The chain has TRBV5-1 and TRBJ2-5; TRBD1 might be the D (6 bases). The receptor's source is a man in his thirties or forties with type 1 diabetes. The CDR3 bases are TGCGCCAGCAGCCTCTGGGGGCCTGAGACCCAGTACTTC. Residues: CASSLWGPETQYF.